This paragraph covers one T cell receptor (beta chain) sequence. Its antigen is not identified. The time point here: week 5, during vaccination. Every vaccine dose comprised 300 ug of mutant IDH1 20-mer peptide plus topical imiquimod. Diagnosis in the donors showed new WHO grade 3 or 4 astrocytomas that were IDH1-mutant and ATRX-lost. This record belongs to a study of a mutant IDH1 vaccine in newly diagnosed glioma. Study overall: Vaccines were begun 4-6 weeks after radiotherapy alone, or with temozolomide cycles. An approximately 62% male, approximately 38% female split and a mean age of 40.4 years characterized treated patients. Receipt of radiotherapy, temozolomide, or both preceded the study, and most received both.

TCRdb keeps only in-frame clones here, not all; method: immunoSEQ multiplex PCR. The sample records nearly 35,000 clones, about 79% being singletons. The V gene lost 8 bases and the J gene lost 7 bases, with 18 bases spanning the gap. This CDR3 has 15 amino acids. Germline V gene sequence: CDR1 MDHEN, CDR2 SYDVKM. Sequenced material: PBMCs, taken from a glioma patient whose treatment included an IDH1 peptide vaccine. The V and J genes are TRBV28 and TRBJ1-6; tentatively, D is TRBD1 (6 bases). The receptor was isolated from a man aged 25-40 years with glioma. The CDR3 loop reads CASRPGTPANSPLHF. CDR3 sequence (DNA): TGTGCCAGCCGTCCCGGGACACCAGCAAATTCACCCCTCCACTTT.